This T cell receptor (beta chain) was obtained from a study of vaccination and CD4 T cells after COVID-19. Overall study: Overlapping spike peptides of SARS-CoV-2, HCoV-NL63, HCoV-OC43 and HCoV-229E stimulated the cells. The study's findings and limits: Spike mono-reactivity was the property of 304 of 307 vaccine-specific clones in convalescent patients.

A word on this clonotype: The antigen is undetermined.

The treatment denotes: roughly 11-day PBMC culture with coronavirus spike peptide pools or control peptides (ViraFEST assay). Wells contained two million PBMCs each, and these were cultured with around 10 IU/ml IL-2 and approximately 9.5 ug/ml peptide pools. Upon completion of 10 days of culture, CD4+ T cells were isolated via negative selection. This CDR3 has 15 residues. V was trimmed by 5 bases and J by 2 bases, leaving 16 bases between them. Germline assignment: CDR1 SEHNR and CDR2 FQNEAQ (reference sequence). Sequenced with the Oncomine TCR Beta short-read assay was DNA taken from cultured CD4+ T cells. TCRdb analysed the PCR reads with MiXCR anew, one entry per CDR3 protein. The table has about 15,000 distinct CDR3 sequences, under 85% seen once.

This chain joins TRBV7-9 and TRBJ2-7; D is possibly TRBD1 or TRBD2 (5 bases each). Material for sequencing was CD4+ T cells from blood, cultured in vitro. The origin of this receptor is a human donor who had recovered from COVID-19. CDR3 bases: TGTGCCAGCAGCCCGCATGGGGACCTAACCTACGAGCAGTACTTC. This encodes CASSPHGDLTYEQYF.